Here is one T cell receptor (beta chain) with its context. Its antigen is not known. This sample is part of a study of identical twins. Study observations and caveats: The study reached conclusions through statistical analysis that was cross-sectional, not following the same donors.

The J segment lost 6 bases and the V segment lost 6 bases, leaving 3 bases of the junction unmatched. The CDR3 is made up of 13 amino acids. TCRdb itself ran the 5' RACE reads through MiXCR, one entry per CDR3 protein. The repertoire includes 550,000 to 700,000 distinct CDR3 sequences, 21% of them detected once, and approximately 4.3% sits in the top ten. These data were also reused for a study on T cells expressing NK-cell markers. That work contributes: HCMV specificity of expanded NKG2C+ T cell clones remained unclear.

This chain joins TRBV12-3 or TRBV12-4 and TRBJ2-1; 9 bases are shared with TRBD1. The TCR comes from a woman aged 18-30 years in good health. The sequenced material came from PBMCs. Written as DNA, the CDR3 is TGTGCCAGCAGCGGACAGGGGTTCAATGAGCAGTTCTTC. Translated: CASSGQGFNEQFF.